The 22 T cell receptor beta chains reported below all come from one sample, sequenced in a study of control samples from healthy donors and cancer patients. Sequencing used immunoSEQ multiplex PCR; TCRdb keeps in-frame clones, though not all of them. The sample lists some 170,000 clones; approximately 94% were seen once. Sequenced input: PBMCs. Every receptor here comes from a man aged 60-69 years with colorectal cancer.

This clone showed up just once. The chain employs TRBV6-2 or TRBV6-3 and TRBJ2-1; TRBD2 agrees at 9 bases. Germline-derived CDR1 and CDR2 are MNHEY and SVGEGT. The CDR3 has 15 amino acids. The J segment lost 4 bases and the V segment lost 5 bases, leaving 6 bases of the junction unmatched. CDR3 loop: CASSTSSGVYNEQFF. The CDR3 DNA reads TGTGCCAGCAGTACCTCTAGCGGGGTTTACAATGAGCAGTTCTTC.

The chain couples TRBV5-1 to TRBJ2-7; D tentatively fits TRBD1 or TRBD2 (7 bases each). V was shortened by 4 bases and J by 9 bases, with 23 bases between the two germline ends. There are 15 residues in the CDR3. The V gene's germline CDR1 is SGHRS and CDR2 YFSETQ. The DNA for the CDR3 is TGCGCCAGCAGCGTGGGACAGACGGGACCGGGGGGGCAGTACTTC. Protein product: CASSVGQTGPGGQYF.

J is TRBJ1-2 and V is TRBV19; tentative D call: TRBD1 (6 bases). This CDR3 is 15 amino acids long. Germline-derived CDR1 and CDR2 are LNHDA and SQIVND (reference sequence). V was cut by 1 base and J by 2 bases, with 11 bases left in between. CDR3 protein: CASSIVRGGNYGYTF. The CDR3 DNA reads TGTGCCAGTAGTATAGTACGAGGGGGGAACTATGGCTACACCTTC.

This chain uses TRBV5-1 with TRBJ2-6; TRBD1 matches 7 bases. The CDR3 runs to 17 residues. The trim removed 2 bases at V and 2 bases at J, leaving 7 bases unmatched. The germline CDR1 and CDR2 sequences are SGHRS and YFSETQ. CDR3 residues: CASSFRTGTAGANVLTF. DNA for the CDR3: TGCGCCAGCAGCTTCCGGACCGGGACAGCTGGGGCCAACGTCCTGACTTTC.

In its sample, this clone was seen once. The rearrangement joins TRBV9 to TRBJ1-3; 9 nucleotides align to TRBD1. Germline CDR1 and CDR2: SGDLS and YYNGEE. The CDR3 length is 13 residues. Trimming removed 4 bases from V and 7 bases from J; junction bases left unmatched: 3. The chain's CDR3 is CASSFDRGNTIYF. In DNA form, the CDR3 reads TGTGCCAGCAGCTTTGACAGGGGGAACACCATATATTTT. Complete variable domain (other parts from reference TRBV9 and TRBJ1-3): DSGVTQTPKHLITATGQRVTLRCSPRSGDLSVYWYQQSLDQGLQFLIQYYNGEERAKGNILERFSAQQFPDLHSELNLSSLELGDSALYFCASSFDRGNTIYFGEGSWLTVV.

The rearrangement links TRBV7-2 to TRBJ1-2; the D is unclear. The germline V gene encodes CDR1 SGHTA and CDR2 FQGNSA. CDR3 length: 17 amino acids. Trimming cost V 5 bases and J 8 bases, with 27 bases left between them. CDR3 sequence (DNA): TGTGCCAGCAGCCCTCGAGAGGGTCTCAGCCTCTTGGACGGCTACACCTTC. It encodes CASSPREGLSLLDGYTF.

This chain joins TRBV19 and TRBJ1-5; 7 nucleotides align to TRBD1. Germline loops: CDR1 LNHDA, CDR2 SQIVND (reference sequence). V shed 6 bases and J 4 bases; nucleotides not matched to a gene: 6. This CDR3 has 14 residues. CDR3 bases: TGTGCCAGTAGCCCGGACAGGAAAAATCAGCCCCAGCATTTT. Encoded protein: CASSPDRKNQPQHF.

This chain uses TRBV19 with TRBJ2-7; D assignment may be TRBD1 or TRBD2 (5 bases each). The V end lost 6 bases, the J end lost 1 base, and 22 bases lay between the germline ends. Germline V CDR1 and CDR2: LNHDA, SQIVND (reference sequence). This CDR3 has 17 amino acids. CDR3 loop: CASRAAEIRVESYEQYF. The DNA of the CDR3 is TGTGCCAGTAGAGCGGCCGAGATCAGGGTGGAATCCTACGAGCAGTACTTC.

V and J are TRBV5-4 and TRBJ2-2, with D perhaps matching TRBD2 (7 bases). The CDR3 consists of 16 residues. Germline CDR1 reads SGHNT; CDR2 reads YYREEE (reference sequence). V shed 1 base and J shed 7 bases, with 17 bases lying between them. The CDR3 DNA follows: TGTGCCAGCAGCTTGAAGGGGGGGCCAATCATCGGGGAGCTGTTTTTT. This codes for CASSLKGGPIIGELFF.

V usage is TRBV4-1 and J usage is TRBJ2-5; possibly TRBD2 for D (5 bases). This CDR3 comprises 13 residues. V lost 6 bases and J lost 4, with 12 bases in between. Looked up from germline, CDR1 is MGHRA and CDR2 is YSYEKL. The CDR3 bases are TGCGCCAGCAGTACCGGGATACGAGAGACCCAGTACTTC. Its protein is CASSTGIRETQYF.

The V call is TRBV5-4, the J call TRBJ2-3; TRBD2 matches 7 bases. The CDR3 contains 14 residues. With V trimmed by 2 bases and J by 7 bases, 7 bases remained unmatched. Per the germline V gene, CDR1 is SGHNT and CDR2 is YYREEE (reference sequence). In DNA form, the CDR3 reads TGTGCCAGCAGCTTTGAGCGGGGTGGGAATACGCAGTATTTT. Translated, it gives CASSFERGGNTQYF.

V and J are TRBV7-9 and TRBJ2-3; TRBD2 aligns across 10 bases. The CDR3 extends over 15 amino acids. CDR1 is SEHNR, CDR2 FQNEAQ, per germline (reference sequence). Losses at the gene ends were 4 bases for V and 1 base for J; bases not matched to a gene: 2. This CDR3 is CASSSGLAGTDTQYF. The CDR3 nucleotides are TGTGCCAGCAGCTCCGGACTAGCGGGCACAGATACGCAGTATTTT.

The V and J genes are TRBV19 and TRBJ1-3, with D uncertain. Germline CDR1 is LNHDA and CDR2 is SQIVND (reference sequence). CDR3 length: 13 amino acids. V was clipped by 8 bases and J by 1 base, with 9 bases between them. CDR3 nucleotides: TGTGCCAGTGGACGACCTTCTGGAAACACCATATATTTT. Translating gives CASGRPSGNTIYF.

This chain connects TRBV24-1 to TRBJ1-5; D is possibly TRBD1 (6 bases). CDR1 and CDR2 (germline): KGHDR, SFDVKD. V shed 3 bases and J shed 7 bases, with 12 bases lying between them. The CDR3 is 14 residues long. CDR3 nucleotides: TGTGCCACCAGTGATGAGCCCAGGGGCCAGCCCCAGCATTTT. Its translation: CATSDEPRGQPQHF.

This rearrangement joins TRBV18 to TRBJ1-6; 7 nucleotides line up with TRBD1. Germline V gene lookup returns CDR1 KGHSH and CDR2 LQKENI. V lost 3 bases to trimming and J lost 7 bases; unmatched junction nucleotides: 6. The CDR3 is 15 residues long. The CDR3 spells CASSPWDSTNSPLHF. DNA of the CDR3: TGTGCCAGCTCACCTTGGGACAGCACGAATTCACCCCTCCACTTT.

The V and J genes are TRBV7-8 and TRBJ2-5, with 10 bases aligning to TRBD1. Germline V CDR1 and CDR2: SGHVS, FQNEAQ. V trimming: 4 bases; J trimming: 5 bases; junction bases outside the gene matches: 7. The CDR3 runs to 15 residues. The CDR3 sequence is CASSWRQGAWETQYF. The CDR3 DNA reads as TGTGCCAGCAGCTGGCGACAGGGGGCATGGGAGACCCAGTACTTC.

The chain couples TRBV4-1 to TRBJ2-4; D is unresolved. This CDR3 has 14 amino acids. CDR1 MGHRA and CDR2 YSYEKL come from the germline V gene. The V end was cut by 0 bases, the J end by 8 bases, with 11 bases between. CDR3 DNA sequence: TGCGCCAGCAGCCAAGATCCCCCTTGGGACATTCAGTACTTC. Its protein product is CASSQDPPWDIQYF.

About this clone itself: The sample contains more than one DNA sequence encoding this CDR3. V gene TRBV5-1 combines with J gene TRBJ2-2; the D call may be TRBD1 or TRBD2 (6 bases each). CDR3 size: 15 residues. Per germline, CDR1 SGHRS and CDR2 YFSETQ. Trimming cost V 8 bases and J 5 bases, with 19 bases left between them. This chain's CDR3 is CASTTGASGTGELFF. As DNA, the CDR3 is TGCGCCAGTACCACGGGGGCTAGTGGGACCGGGGAGCTGTTTTTT.

The V and J genes are TRBV27 and TRBJ2-3; D unclear. The V gene lost 6 bases and the J gene lost 1 base, with 23 bases spanning the gap. The CDR3 sequence is 18 residues long. Germline loops: CDR1 MNHEY, CDR2 SMNVEV (reference sequence). CDR3 in DNA: TGTGCCAGCAGGATCGCCTTTATAAATGGGCCTCGCACAGATACGCAGTATTTT. This sequence encodes CASRIAFINGPRTDTQYF.

This chain links TRBV2 with TRBJ1-1; possibly TRBD1 for D (5 bases). With 6 bases removed from V and 3 bases from J, the gap between germline ends came to 17 bases. The CDR3 is made up of 15 amino acids. CDR1 is SNHLY and CDR2 is FYNNEI in the germline V gene. The CDR3 DNA is TGTGCCAGCAGGCCCTCATGGGGAGGGGACACTGAAGCTTTCTTT. It encodes CASRPSWGGDTEAFF.

The J gene is TRBJ2-7, the V gene TRBV9; possible D gene TRBD2, 6 bases. V was trimmed by 3 bases and J by 6 bases, leaving 13 bases between them. CDR3 length: 13 amino acids. CDR1 is SGDLS, CDR2 YYNGEE, per germline. The CDR3 region is CASSATLGGEQYF. The CDR3 DNA is TGTGCCAGCAGCGCGACCCTCGGGGGCGAGCAGTACTTC.

This clone was found once. The chain couples TRBV18 to TRBJ2-7; D remains unclear. The germline V gene encodes CDR1 KGHSH and CDR2 LQKENI. The CDR3 loop spans 12 amino acids. V lost 2 bases and J lost 7, with 9 bases in between. Written as DNA, the CDR3 is TGTGCCAGCTCACCAAAAATCGGGGAGCAGTACTTC. It yields the protein CASSPKIGEQYF. Full variable domain (rest looked up from reference TRBV18 and TRBJ2-7): NAGVMQNPRHLVRRRGQEARLRCSPMKGHSHVYWYRQLPEEGLKFMVYLQKENIIDESGMPKERFSAEFPKEGPSILRIQQVVRGDSAAYFCASSPKIGEQYFGPGTRLTVT.